These 14 T cell receptor beta chains were all obtained from the same sample, sequenced in a study of T cell repertoires in cytomegalovirus infection. TCRdb re-called the reads through MiXCR, storing one row per CDR3 protein. Altogether 100,000 to 150,000 distinct CDR3 sequences are present, about 24% being singletons, with the ten largest covering approximately 35%. No antigen has been assigned to these receptors. The source material was PBMCs, sequenced either directly or after in vitro stimulation (not recorded which). These TCRs come from a human donor in good health (CMV status not recorded). Some clones in this sample may be carry-over from other donors' samples.

J is TRBJ2-5 and V is TRBV29-1, with 7 bases that match TRBD1. Trimming took 6 bases from V and 10 from J; bases not matched to a gene: 8. The CDR3 is made up of 11 amino acids. Germline V gene data show CDR1 as SQVTM and CDR2 as ANQGSEA. The CDR3, as DNA: TGCAGCGTGGAACTCCGGGACAGCCAGTACTTC. As protein: CSVELRDSQYF.

In this sample, this clonotype turned up many times. This chain links TRBV7-2 with TRBJ2-1; 10 positions agree with TRBD2. There are 15 residues in the CDR3. Germline V gives CDR1 SGHTA, CDR2 FQGNSA. After removal of 5 bases from V and 0 bases from J, the junction contained 1 base not matched to a gene. The CDR3 bases are TGTGCCAGCAGCCGGACTAGCGGCTCCTACAATGAGCAGTTCTTC. This translates into CASSRTSGSYNEQFF. The complete variable domain, with remaining parts taken from reference TRBV7-2 and TRBJ2-1, reads GAGVSQSPSNKVTEKGKDVELRCDPISGHTALYWYRQSLGQGLEFLIYFQGNSAPDKSGLPSDRFSAERTGGSVSTLTIQRTQQEDSAVYLCASSRTSGSYNEQFFGPGTRLTVL.

The V gene is TRBV28, the J gene TRBJ2-2; D might be TRBD1 (5 bases). The CDR3 is made up of 15 amino acids. V dropped 3 bases and J dropped 0 bases, with 8 bases sitting between them. Germline V CDR1 and CDR2: MDHEN, SYDVKM. Here the CDR3 DNA reads TGTGCCAGCAGTTTTCAGACAGCGAACACCGGGGAGCTGTTTTTT. Protein: CASSFQTANTGELFF.

This clonotype has a count of ten or more. This chain connects TRBV7-9 to TRBJ1-1; D gene unclear. This CDR3 is built from 12 residues. Germline lookup yields CDR1 SEHNR and CDR2 FQNEAQ (reference sequence). V was clipped by 2 bases and J by 7 bases, with 8 bases between them. The CDR3 DNA reads TGTGCCAGCAGCTTAACGACATTTGAAGCTTTCTTT. Residues: CASSLTTFEAFF. Filled out from reference TRBV7-9 and TRBJ1-1, the complete variable domain reads DTGVSQNPRHKITKRGQNVTFRCDPISEHNRLYWYRQTLGQGPEFLTYFQNEAQLEKSRLLSDRFSAERPKGSFSTLEIQRTEQGDSAMYLCASSLTTFEAFFGQGTRLTVV.

This chain uses TRBV6-1 with TRBJ2-3; D remains ambiguous. There are 15 residues in the CDR3. The V end was cut by 5 bases, the J end by 5 bases, with 17 bases between. The germline V gene has CDR1 MNHNS and CDR2 SASEGT. CDR3 sequence reads: CASSSLSKGVDTQYF. The CDR3 DNA sequence: TGTGCCAGCAGTTCCTTGTCAAAGGGTGTAGATACGCAGTATTTT.

The sample holds one count of this clonotype. This sequence joins TRBV5-4 and TRBJ2-3, with 7 positions matching TRBD2. The V gene end was trimmed by 1 base and the J gene end by 4 bases; junction bases not matched to a gene: 9. The CDR3 totals 16 residues. Germline V lookup: CDR1 SGHNT, CDR2 YYREEE (reference sequence). This CDR3 is CASSLFAGAGADTQYF. The CDR3 DNA follows: TGTGCCAGCAGCTTGTTTGCGGGAGCAGGAGCAGATACGCAGTATTTT.

This chain connects TRBV12-3 or TRBV12-4 to TRBJ1-6; TRBD1 is a possible D gene (6 bases). Trimming stripped 4 bases from V and 7 bases from J, with 8 bases between. CDR3 length: 13 residues. As DNA, the CDR3 is TGTGCCAGCAGTTGGCAGGGGAATTCACCCCTCCACTTT. Protein sequence: CASSWQGNSPLHF.

This chain links TRBV6-6 with TRBJ2-1; 13 bases fit TRBD2. This CDR3 is built from 15 residues. V trimming: 5 bases; J trimming: 4 bases; junction bases outside the gene matches: 2. CDR1 is MNHNY, CDR2 SVGAGI, per germline (reference sequence). The CDR3 nucleotides read TGTGCCAGCAGTCAGACTAGCGGGGGGTACAATGAGCAGTTCTTC. It yields the protein CASSQTSGGYNEQFF.

The V gene is TRBV6-8, the J gene TRBJ2-2; D is perhaps TRBD1 or TRBD2 (5 bases each). Per germline, CDR1 MNHGY and CDR2 SAAAGT. The CDR3 runs to 21 residues. V was pared by 4 bases and J by 4 bases, with 31 bases between. CDR3 sequence reads: CASSSRLPGQALMRATGELFF. The CDR3, as DNA: TGTGCCAGCAGTTCGAGATTACCGGGGCAAGCCCTGATGCGTGCCACCGGGGAGCTGTTTTTT.

The gene calls are TRBV12-3 or TRBV12-4 and TRBJ1-1, with no clear D. Deletions cut 5 bases from V and 0 bases from J, with 10 bases between. The CDR3 runs 14 residues. The CDR3 sequence: CASSPRRMNTEAFF. The CDR3 DNA reads TGTGCCAGCAGTCCCCGAAGGATGAACACTGAAGCTTTCTTT.

This clonotype has a handful of counts. The chain is built from TRBV27 and TRBJ2-7; D gene ambiguous. Germline-derived CDR1 and CDR2 are MNHEY and SMNVEV (reference sequence). This CDR3 spans 14 amino acids. V was clipped by 3 bases and J by 3 bases, with 12 bases between them. The CDR3 protein is CASSLRREYYEQYF. CDR3 nucleotide sequence: TGTGCCAGCAGTTTGCGGCGAGAATACTACGAGCAGTACTTC.

At least ten counts were recorded for this clonotype. The V call is TRBV7-2, the J call TRBJ1-6; D remains unclear. The germline gives CDR1 SGHTA, CDR2 FQGNSA. The CDR3 runs to 15 residues. Between the trimmed V and J ends, which lost 2 bases and 2 bases, there was a span of 7 bases. CDR3 in DNA: TGTGCCAGCAGCTTACGGGGAACCTATAATTCACCCCTCCACTTT. It is translated as CASSLRGTYNSPLHF.

This clonotype was seen more than once but under ten times. The chain couples TRBV13 to TRBJ2-1; no firm D call. CDR1 is PRHDT, CDR2 FYEKMQ, per germline (reference sequence). V dropped 0 bases and J dropped 2 bases, with 11 bases sitting between them. This CDR3 region has 16 residues. The CDR3 nucleotides read TGTGCCAGCAGCTTAGGTCGGGCTGCGACCTACAATGAGCAGTTCTTC. This sequence encodes CASSLGRAATYNEQFF.

Only a few counts were recorded for this clonotype. V and J are TRBV5-1 and TRBJ1-1, with no clear D. CDR3 length: 14 amino acids. Germline V gene lookup returns CDR1 SGHRS and CDR2 YFSETQ. V lost 0 bases and J 5 bases, leaving 11 bases between the germline ends. The CDR3 is CASSLGGSWTEAFF. In nucleotides, the CDR3 is TGCGCCAGCAGCTTGGGCGGCAGTTGGACTGAAGCTTTCTTT.